Below, 5 T cell receptor beta chains from the same sample are listed, as sequenced in a study of CD8 T cells in Susac syndrome. The RNA, roughly 0.5 to 1 ug, was put through reverse transcription using random hexamers. A single record per CDR3 protein comes from TCRdb applying MiXCR to the immunoSEQ multiplex PCR reads. This table has 65,000 to 100,000 distinct CDR3 sequences, about 95% appearing once. The sequenced material came from CD8+ T cells from PBMCs. All receptors derive from a human donor with Susac syndrome.

This chain links TRBV6-5 with TRBJ2-3, with 7 bases aligning to TRBD2. The CDR3 is made up of 14 amino acids. J was trimmed by 1 base and V by 4 bases; bases with no gene match: 2. Per germline, CDR1 MNHEY and CDR2 SVGAGI. The CDR3 region has the DNA TGTGCCAGCAGTTCTGCGGGGGGCACAGATACGCAGTATTTT. Amino acid sequence: CASSSAGGTDTQYF.

This clonotype appeared once. The chain uses TRBV10-3 and TRBJ2-7, with 8 bases aligning to TRBD1. CDR1 is ENHRY and CDR2 is SYGVKD in the germline V gene. After removal of 6 bases from V and 2 bases from J, the junction contained 3 bases not matched to a gene. This CDR3 is 13 amino acids long. The CDR3, as DNA: TGTGCCATCAGCCCGGACAGGGCCTACGAGCAGTACTTC. Its translation: CAISPDRAYEQYF.

The chain joins TRBV7-6 to TRBJ2-7; either TRBD1 or TRBD2 may supply D (6 bases each). Germline assignment: CDR1 SGHVS and CDR2 FNYEAQ. Trimming removed 2 bases from V and 5 bases from J, with 19 bases in between. This CDR3 spans 16 amino acids. For the CDR3, the DNA is TGTGCCAGCAGCTTATCCCCCAGGGGCGCGGGGAACGAGCAGTACTTC. Its protein is CASSLSPRGAGNEQYF.

This clonotype has just a few counts. Its ends do not fully match the called genes, so a read error is possible. The rearrangement links TRBV7-7 to TRBJ2-1; tentative D call: TRBD2 (5 bases). The CDR3 spans 13 residues. The germline CDR1 and CDR2 sequences are SSHAT and FNYEAQ (reference sequence). The CDR3 here is CASSLGPGNEQFF. CDR3 bases: TGTGCTAGCAGCTTAGGTCCGGGGAACGAGCAGTTCTTC.

The table lists this clonotype with a count of one. The chain is built from TRBV7-6 and TRBJ2-6, with D perhaps TRBD1 or TRBD2 (5 bases each). V was cut by 1 base and J by 0 bases, with 13 bases left in between. The CDR3 totals 18 residues. Per germline, CDR1 SGHVS and CDR2 FNYEAQ. CDR3 in DNA: TGTGCCAGCAGCTTAGAGAGGGGATTACCCTCTGGGGCCAACGTCCTGACTTTC. Residues: CASSLERGLPSGANVLTF.